This T cell receptor (beta chain) was obtained from a study of cytomegalovirus exposure and HLA in healthy donors. V was pared by 5 bases and J by 4 bases, with 25 bases between. The CDR3 is 18 residues long. Germline CDR1 is SGHDN and CDR2 is FVKESK. 13 Jbeta primers and 60 Vbeta primers were used for the PCR. Sequencing used immunoSEQ multiplex PCR; TCRdb keeps in-frame clones, though not all of them. The sample carries over 150,000 clones, around 77% recorded once. The receptor's source is a woman younger than 45 in good health and CMV-seronegative. The rearrangement uses TRBV14 and TRBJ2-3, with unresolved D. The sequencing sample was made of PBMCs. CDR3 nucleotides: TGTGCCAGCAGCACTCGGCCCCTAGACCAATCAGAATCAGATACGCAGTATTTT. Protein product: CASSTRPLDQSESDTQYF.